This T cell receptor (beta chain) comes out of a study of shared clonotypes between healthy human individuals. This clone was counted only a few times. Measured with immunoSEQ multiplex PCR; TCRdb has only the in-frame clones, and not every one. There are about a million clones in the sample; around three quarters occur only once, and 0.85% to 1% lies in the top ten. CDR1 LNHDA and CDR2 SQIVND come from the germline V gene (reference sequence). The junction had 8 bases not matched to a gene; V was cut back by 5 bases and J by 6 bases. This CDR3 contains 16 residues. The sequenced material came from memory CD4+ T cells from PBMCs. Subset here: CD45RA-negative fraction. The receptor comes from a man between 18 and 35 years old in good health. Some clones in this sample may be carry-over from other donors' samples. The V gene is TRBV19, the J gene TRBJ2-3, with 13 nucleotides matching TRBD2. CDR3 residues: CASSRRTSGSLDTQYF. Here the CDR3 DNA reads TGTGCCAGTAGTCGCAGGACTAGCGGGAGTCTGGATACGCAGTATTTT.